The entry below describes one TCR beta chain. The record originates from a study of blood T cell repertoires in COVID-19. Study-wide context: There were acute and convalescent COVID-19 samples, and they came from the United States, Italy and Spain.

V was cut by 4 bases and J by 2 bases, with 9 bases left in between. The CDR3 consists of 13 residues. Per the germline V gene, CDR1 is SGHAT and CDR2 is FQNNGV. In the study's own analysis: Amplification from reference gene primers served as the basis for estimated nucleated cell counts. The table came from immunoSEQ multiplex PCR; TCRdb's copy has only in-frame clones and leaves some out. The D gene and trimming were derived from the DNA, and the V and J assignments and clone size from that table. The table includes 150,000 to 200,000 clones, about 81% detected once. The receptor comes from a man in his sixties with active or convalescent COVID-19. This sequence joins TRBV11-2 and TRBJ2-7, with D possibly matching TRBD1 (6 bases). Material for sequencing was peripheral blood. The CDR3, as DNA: TGTGCCAGCAGCTGGGGGCAGGCCTACGAGCAGTACTTC. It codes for CASSWGQAYEQYF.